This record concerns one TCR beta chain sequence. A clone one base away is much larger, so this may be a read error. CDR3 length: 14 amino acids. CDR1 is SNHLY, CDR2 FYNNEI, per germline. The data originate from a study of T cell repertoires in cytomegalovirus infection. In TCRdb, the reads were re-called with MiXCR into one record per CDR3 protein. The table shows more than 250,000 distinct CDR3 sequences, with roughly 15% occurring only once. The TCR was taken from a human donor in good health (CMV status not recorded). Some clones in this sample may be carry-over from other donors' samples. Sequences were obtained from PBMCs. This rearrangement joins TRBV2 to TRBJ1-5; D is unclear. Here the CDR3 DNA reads TGTACCAGCATTCAAGGGTTTAACAATCAGCCCCAGCATTTT. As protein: CTSIQGFNNQPQHF.